The 22 T cell receptor beta chains given below trace back to one sample, sequenced in a study of radiation and T cells in renal cell carcinoma. Produced via immunoSEQ multiplex PCR; TCRdb's table is partial and in-frame only. The data hold about 77,000 clones, with approximately 82% observed a single time. The sample's time point: blood 4 weeks post-SBRT, at nephrectomy. Specified treatment: 15 Gy SBRT to primary tumor, nephrectomy 4 weeks later. The input for sequencing was blood, taken from a patient whose treatment included radiotherapy and nephrectomy. The receptors were sampled from a woman aged 60-70 years with renal cell carcinoma.

J is TRBJ2-7 and V is TRBV28; D is unclear. The CDR3 runs 12 residues. Looked up from germline, CDR1 is MDHEN and CDR2 is SYDVKM. V shed 6 bases and J shed 5 bases, with 11 bases lying between them. The CDR3 spells CASSQGNDEQYF. CDR3 nucleotides: TGTGCCAGCAGCCAAGGGAACGACGAGCAGTACTTC.

The V gene is TRBV2, the J gene TRBJ1-1; a weak D match, TRBD1 (6 bases). Trimming left V 7 bases short and J 0 bases short, with 12 bases between. Germline V gene lookup returns CDR1 SNHLY and CDR2 FYNNEI. The CDR3 loop spans 14 amino acids. The CDR3 region has the DNA TGTGCCAGCAAACAGGGAACCATGAACACTGAAGCTTTCTTT. Its protein is CASKQGTMNTEAFF.

V and J are TRBV4-2 and TRBJ2-1, with D possibly being TRBD2 (6 bases). CDR1 LGHNA and CDR2 YNFKEQ come from the germline V gene. Deletions cut 0 bases from V and 2 bases from J, with 11 bases between. There are 16 residues in the CDR3. The CDR3 coding sequence is TGTGCCAGCAGCCAAGATGGGGGGAGACCCTACAATGAGCAGTTCTTC. It specifies CASSQDGGRPYNEQFF.

This clone has more than one count but fewer than ten. The gene calls are TRBV19 and TRBJ1-1; D is unclear. V shed 4 bases and J shed 0 bases, with 9 bases lying between them. The CDR3 is 14 amino acids. The germline V gene encodes CDR1 LNHDA and CDR2 SQIVND (reference sequence). CDR3 amino acids: CASSRIIMNTEAFF. The DNA of the CDR3 is TGTGCCAGTAGTAGGATAATAATGAACACTGAAGCTTTCTTT.

The chain carries TRBV5-6 and TRBJ1-5; D is undetermined. The CDR3 sequence is 13 residues long. Germline V gene sequence: CDR1 SGHDT, CDR2 YYEEEE. V lost 4 bases and J lost 6, with 11 bases in between. This chain's CDR3 is CASSPRIGQPQHF. The CDR3 DNA reads as TGTGCCAGCAGCCCGAGGATAGGTCAGCCCCAGCATTTT.

The chain couples TRBV10-3 to TRBJ1-1, with no clear D. Germline V gives CDR1 ENHRY, CDR2 SYGVKD. V was pared by 9 bases and J by 3 bases, with 11 bases between. This CDR3 contains 12 residues. CDR3 loop: CAIGNPDTEAFF. In nucleotides, the CDR3 is TGTGCCATAGGAAACCCGGACACTGAAGCTTTCTTT.

This clone was seen just once. The rearrangement uses TRBV4-2 and TRBJ1-2; possible D gene TRBD1, 5 bases. Trimming stripped 3 bases from V and 4 bases from J, with 12 bases between. The length of the CDR3 is 14 residues. Germline CDR1 is LGHNA and CDR2 is YNFKEQ. The CDR3 reads CASSHSGEIYGYTF. DNA for the CDR3: TGTGCCAGCAGCCACTCGGGGGAAATCTATGGCTACACCTTC.

The gene calls are TRBV5-1 and TRBJ2-6; tentative D call: TRBD1 (5 bases). The germline V and J ends were trimmed by 3 bases and 0 bases, with 16 bases remaining between them. Germline-derived CDR1 and CDR2 are SGHRS and YFSETQ. The CDR3 is 18 amino acids. Written as DNA, the CDR3 is TGCGCCAGCAGCTGGGGCACACTGGGCCTCTCTGGGGCCAACGTCCTGACTTTC. It specifies CASSWGTLGLSGANVLTF.

This rearrangement joins TRBV7-2 to TRBJ1-5; D uncertain. The CDR3 consists of 14 residues. The germline CDR1 and CDR2 sequences are SGHTA and FQGNSA. The ends were cut back, 5 bases at V and 2 bases at J, with 10 bases in the middle. CDR3 amino acids: CASSPVGGNQPQHF. In DNA form, the CDR3 reads TGTGCCAGCAGCCCCGTCGGGGGCAATCAGCCCCAGCATTTT.

The gene calls are TRBV28 and TRBJ2-7, with a weak D call TRBD1 (6 bases). The germline V gene has CDR1 MDHEN and CDR2 SYDVKM. The ends were cut back, 6 bases at V and 2 bases at J, with 14 bases in the middle. CDR3 length equals 14 residues. CDR3 amino acids: CASRSGTTTYEQYF. CDR3 nucleotides: TGTGCCAGCAGATCCGGGACAACCACCTACGAGCAGTACTTC. Drawing the rest from reference TRBV28 and TRBJ2-7, the complete variable domain is DVKVTQSSRYLVKRTGEKVFLECVQDMDHENMFWYRQDPGLGLRLIYFSYDVKMKEKGDIPEGYSVSREKKERFSLILESASTNQTSMYLCASRSGTTTYEQYFGPGTRLTVT.

This chain connects TRBV6-1 to TRBJ1-1; a possible D gene is TRBD1 (6 bases). Trimming stripped 2 bases from V and 4 bases from J, with 11 bases between. Germline-derived CDR1 and CDR2 are MNHNS and SASEGT. CDR3 length: 14 amino acids. CDR3 region: CASSESRGSTEAFF. CDR3 nucleotides: TGTGCCAGCAGTGAAAGCAGGGGTAGCACTGAAGCTTTCTTT.

The V call is TRBV18, the J call TRBJ2-7; D may correspond to TRBD1 or TRBD2 (5 bases each). The CDR3 consists of 15 residues. Germline CDR1 and CDR2: KGHSH and LQKENI. Trimming cost V 4 bases and J 2 bases, with 15 bases left between them. The CDR3 is CASSLGTEVPYEQYF. The DNA of the CDR3 is TGTGCCAGCTCACTTGGGACGGAAGTCCCCTACGAGCAGTACTTC.

The V and J genes are TRBV6-6 and TRBJ1-2; a possible D gene is TRBD1 (5 bases). The CDR3 is made up of 15 amino acids. V gave up 0 bases and J gave up 4 bases, with 12 bases separating them. The germline gives CDR1 MNHNY, CDR2 SVGAGI (reference sequence). CDR3 sequence reads: CASSYSTVRSYGYTF. Written as DNA, the CDR3 is TGTGCCAGCAGTTACTCGACAGTGAGAAGCTATGGCTACACCTTC.

V and J are TRBV28 and TRBJ1-4; the D is unclear. CDR1 is MDHEN and CDR2 is SYDVKM in the germline V gene. Trimming cost V 6 bases and J 3 bases, with 8 bases left between them. CDR3 length: 13 residues. CDR3 nucleotide sequence: TGTGCCAGCAGGTTTTCCCCTAATGAAAAACTGTTTTTT. Amino acids: CASRFSPNEKLFF.

This chain joins TRBV2 and TRBJ2-7; 7 bases map to TRBD2. CDR3 size: 13 residues. CDR1 SNHLY and CDR2 FYNNEI come from the germline V gene. V lost 10 bases to trimming and J lost 4 bases; unmatched junction nucleotides: 10. CDR3 DNA sequence: TGTGCCACCGCTAGCGGTTGGAGATACGAGCAGTACTTC. It encodes CATASGWRYEQYF.

This clone was detected a few times. This sequence joins TRBV30 and TRBJ1-1; D ambiguous. V lost 2 bases, J lost 2 bases, and 9 bases lay in between. The CDR3 is 13 residues long. The germline CDR1 and CDR2 sequences are GTSNPN and SVGIG (reference sequence). The CDR3 DNA reads as TGTGCCTGGAGTCCCGCGGCTAACACTGAAGCTTTCTTT. Translation: CAWSPAANTEAFF. The whole variable domain, filled in from reference TRBV30 and TRBJ1-1, reads SQTIHQWPATLVQPVGSPLSLECTVEGTSNPNLYWYRQAAGRGLQLLFYSVGIGQISSEVPQNLSASRPQDRQFILSSKKLLLSDSGFYLCAWSPAANTEAFFGQGTRLTVV.

The chain links TRBV6-4 to TRBJ2-1, with a possible D match to TRBD2 (7 bases). V dropped 0 bases and J dropped 7 bases, with 13 bases sitting between them. Germline CDR1 and CDR2: MRHNA and SNTAGT. The CDR3 length is 15 residues. The CDR3 region is CASSDSPAGANEQFF. The CDR3 DNA reads TGTGCCAGCAGTGACTCCCCGGCGGGGGCGAATGAGCAGTTCTTC.

This chain links TRBV7-2 with TRBJ1-3; D is perhaps TRBD1 (5 bases). The CDR3 loop spans 16 amino acids. The V and J ends lost 0 bases and 0 bases respectively, with 9 bases between them. The germline gives CDR1 SGHTA, CDR2 FQGNSA. The CDR3 coding sequence is TGTGCCAGCAGCTTAGCGGGGGTTAGCTCTGGAAACACCATATATTTT. Protein product: CASSLAGVSSGNTIYF.

The rearrangement links TRBV5-4 to TRBJ2-1; D is tentatively TRBD1 or TRBD2 (6 bases each). The germline V gene has CDR1 SGHNT and CDR2 YYREEE (reference sequence). This CDR3 is 15 amino acids long. V gave up 3 bases and J gave up 5 bases, with 15 bases separating them. CDR3 bases: TGTGCCAGCAGCTCCGGAGGGGGAACGGACAATGAGCAGTTCTTC. It specifies CASSSGGGTDNEQFF.

The chain recombines TRBV6-6 with TRBJ1-3, with D perhaps TRBD1 (5 bases). There are 15 residues in the CDR3. The germline V gene has CDR1 MNHNY and CDR2 SVGAGI (reference sequence). V was clipped by 2 bases and J by 2 bases, with 10 bases between them. CDR3 in amino acids: CASSYRTGTGNTIYF. In nucleotides, the CDR3 is TGTGCCAGCAGTTACCGCACAGGAACTGGAAACACCATATATTTT.

The V call is TRBV9, the J call TRBJ1-2; D call uncertain. Per the germline V gene, CDR1 is SGDLS and CDR2 is YYNGEE. Trimming left V 0 bases short and J 7 bases short, with 19 bases between. The CDR3 is 16 amino acids. The CDR3 reads CASSVDGPGPRPGYTF. CDR3 bases: TGTGCCAGCAGCGTAGATGGGCCGGGCCCACGCCCTGGCTACACCTTC.

This chain connects TRBV5-1 to TRBJ1-1; 9 bases map to TRBD1. Germline V gene data show CDR1 as SGHRS and CDR2 as YFSETQ. V trimming: 4 bases; J trimming: 1 base; junction bases outside the gene matches: 5. CDR3 length equals 15 residues. The CDR3 here is CASSARTGANTEAFF. The CDR3 coding sequence is TGCGCCAGCAGCGCCCGGACAGGGGCGAACACTGAAGCTTTCTTT.